This TCR beta chain was captured in a study of T cells expressing NK-cell markers. Turning to the study itself: Underlying the TCR beta repertoires were sorted CD3+CD56+NKG2C+, CD3+CD56+NKG2C- and CD3+CD56-NKG2C+ T cells. Most of the eight sequenced donors tested HCMV-seropositive; one tested seronegative.

As to this clonotype: The target antigen is unknown.

TCRdb reprocessed the 5' RACE reads, keeping one entry per CDR3 protein, no DNA. This table lists about 150,000 distinct CDR3 sequences. In germline, CDR1 is SGHDT, CDR2 YYEEEE. This CDR3 is built from 14 residues. Study-wide findings and caveats: About 1.0-8% of CD8+ T cells in more than five donors belonged to dominant NKG2C+ clonotypes.

Input material: blood T cells: a sorted CD56 or NKG2C T cell subset, CD4+ or CD8+ T cells, or bulk PBMC T cells (not recorded which). This sequence originates from a woman between 45 and 60 years old in good health. The chain combines TRBV5-6 with TRBJ2-1; as DNA is missing, the TRBD1 call by TCRdb cannot be tested. The chain's CDR3 is CASSQQGSYNEQFF.